The 18 T cell receptor beta chains given below trace back to one sample, sequenced in a study of cytomegalovirus exposure and HLA in healthy donors. The assay was immunoSEQ multiplex PCR, and TCRdb's table has in-frame clones only and misses some. The data show 60,000 or so clones, about 92% seen once. What was sequenced was PBMCs. All receptors come from a young man in good health and CMV-seronegative.

This chain joins TRBV10-3 and TRBJ2-7; a possible D gene is TRBD2 (6 bases). The CDR3 is 14 amino acids. Germline-derived CDR1 and CDR2 are ENHRY and SYGVKD. The V and J ends lost 2 bases and 2 bases respectively, with 10 bases between them. The CDR3 protein is CAISEPGAAYEQYF. Here the CDR3 DNA reads TGTGCCATCAGTGAGCCGGGAGCGGCCTACGAGCAGTACTTC.

The J gene is TRBJ2-7, the V gene TRBV5-1, with TRBD1 matching 9 bases. Unmatched junction bases numbered 4, after V lost 2 bases and J lost 4 bases. The CDR3 covers 14 residues. In germline, CDR1 is SGHRS, CDR2 YFSETQ. In DNA, the CDR3 is TGCGCCAGCAGCTTCTGGACAGGGGAATACGAGCAGTACTTC. Translated: CASSFWTGEYEQYF.

The chain recombines TRBV11-3 with TRBJ2-7; 8 bases line up with TRBD1. The CDR3 covers 15 residues. From germline, CDR1 is SGHNT and CDR2 YENEEA. The trim removed 5 bases at V and 0 bases at J, leaving 6 bases unmatched. The CDR3 region is CASSPGQDTSYEQYF. Here the CDR3 DNA reads TGTGCCAGCAGCCCGGGACAGGACACCTCCTACGAGCAGTACTTC.

The chain couples TRBV27 to TRBJ2-7; 7 nucleotides match TRBD1. Trimming cost V 2 bases and J 3 bases; bases outside gene matches: 4. This CDR3 comprises 14 residues. The germline gives CDR1 MNHEY, CDR2 SMNVEV (reference sequence). Written as DNA, the CDR3 is TGTGCCAGCAGTTTAAGGGGGCCCCTCTACGAGCAGTACTTC. Its translation is CASSLRGPLYEQYF.

The CDR3 spells CASSPVGLADTQYF. The CDR3 DNA follows: TGCGCCAGCAGCCCAGTGGGGCTAGCGGATACGCAGTATTTT. V and J are TRBV4-1 and TRBJ2-3; a possible D gene is TRBD2 (6 bases). This CDR3 spans 14 amino acids. The V and J ends lost 4 bases and 6 bases respectively, with 14 bases between them. Germline V gene data show CDR1 as MGHRA and CDR2 as YSYEKL.

This chain joins TRBV27 and TRBJ2-5, with 9 bases matching TRBD1. CDR1 MNHEY and CDR2 SMNVEV come from the germline V gene (reference sequence). The CDR3 length is 13 residues. V was clipped by 6 bases and J by 5 bases; unmatched bases: 4. CDR3 in DNA: TGTGCCAGCAGAAAACAGGGGGCGGAGACCCAGTACTTC. Amino acid sequence: CASRKQGAETQYF.

The V call is TRBV30, the J call TRBJ2-3, with a tentative D call TRBD2 (6 bases). The ends were cut back, 5 bases at V and 4 bases at J, with 7 bases in the middle. This CDR3 is built from 11 residues. Germline V gives CDR1 GTSNPN, CDR2 SVGIG (reference sequence). CDR3 amino acids: CAWLAPDTQYF. CDR3 nucleotides: TGTGCCTGGCTAGCGCCAGATACGCAGTATTTT.

The gene calls are TRBV10-3 and TRBJ2-1, with TRBD1 matching 7 bases. V lost 6 bases and J lost 5; bases outside the gene matches: 10. Germline V gene lookup returns CDR1 ENHRY and CDR2 SYGVKD. This CDR3 comprises 15 residues. CDR3 nucleotides: TGTGCCATCAGGCTAACCGGGACAGTCCACAATGAGCAGTTCTTC. This gives the protein CAIRLTGTVHNEQFF.

This clone has only a few counts. This chain uses TRBV7-9 with TRBJ2-3, with D perhaps matching TRBD2 (5 bases). This CDR3 is built from 15 residues. Trimming took off 1 base at V and 2 bases at J, with 10 bases between the two ends. CDR1 is SEHNR and CDR2 is FQNEAQ in the germline V gene (reference sequence). CDR3 DNA: TGTGCCAGCAGCTTAGACTACGGGAACACAGATACGCAGTATTTT. Its protein product is CASSLDYGNTDTQYF. Complete variable domain (other parts from reference TRBV7-9 and TRBJ2-3): DTGVSQNPRHKITKRGQNVTFRCDPISEHNRLYWYRQTLGQGPEFLTYFQNEAQLEKSRLLSDRFSAERPKGSFSTLEIQRTEQGDSAMYLCASSLDYGNTDTQYFGPGTRLTVL.

On this clone itself: Its ends do not fully match the called genes, so a read error is possible. The rearrangement uses TRBV7-7 and TRBJ1-1; no clear D gene. Germline CDR1 reads SSHAT; CDR2 reads FNYEAQ (reference sequence). The CDR3 length is 16 residues. The CDR3 DNA sequence: TGTGCTAGCAGCTTCTGGACCGTTAGAGGGTACACTGAAGCTTTCTTT. It encodes CASSFWTVRGYTEAFF.

V is TRBV11-2 and J is TRBJ2-7, with 7 bases identical to TRBD1. CDR3 length: 13 residues. Looked up from germline, CDR1 is SGHAT and CDR2 is FQNNGV. The ends lost 5 bases at V and 5 bases at J; junction bases unmatched: 6. The CDR3 DNA reads TGTGCCAGCAGCAAATACAGGGGCGACGAGCAGTACTTC. Encoded protein: CASSKYRGDEQYF.

The J gene is TRBJ2-5, the V gene TRBV11-3; 11 bases map to TRBD1. Germline V gene sequence: CDR1 SGHNT, CDR2 YENEEA. The CDR3 has 14 amino acids. V was clipped by 3 bases and J by 4 bases; unmatched bases: 1. This CDR3 is CASSLGQGVETQYF. CDR3 coding DNA: TGTGCCAGCAGCTTGGGACAGGGGGTAGAGACCCAGTACTTC.

This clone was recorded a few times. The rearrangement links TRBV18 to TRBJ2-1, with D perhaps matching TRBD2 (5 bases). The CDR3 is 15 residues long. CDR1 and CDR2 (germline): KGHSH, LQKENI. Trimming took off 2 bases at V and 4 bases at J, with 12 bases between the two ends. The CDR3 nucleotides are TGTGCCAGCTCACCAGGCCTAGAGGGATACAATGAGCAGTTCTTC. Its translation is CASSPGLEGYNEQFF.

The rearrangement links TRBV11-2 to TRBJ2-1; 7 bases are shared with TRBD1. J lost 11 bases, V lost 0 bases, and 10 bases had no gene match. The CDR3 totals 15 residues. Germline-derived CDR1 and CDR2 are SGHAT and FQNNGV. In nucleotides, the CDR3 is TGTGCCAGCAGCTTAGACCAGGGGGTTCAGAGGCAGCAGTTCTTC. Translating it yields CASSLDQGVQRQQFF.

The chain employs TRBV27 and TRBJ2-7, with D possibly matching TRBD1 (6 bases). CDR3 length equals 14 residues. Between the trimmed V and J ends, which lost 4 bases and 4 bases, there was a span of 14 bases. The V gene's germline CDR1 is MNHEY and CDR2 SMNVEV (reference sequence). The CDR3 nucleotides read TGTGCCAGCAGTTCCGGGCAGGGGATATACGAGCAGTACTTC. Translation: CASSSGQGIYEQYF.

Only one count was recorded for this clone. The chain recombines TRBV7-2 with TRBJ1-2; no clear D. The germline V gene encodes CDR1 SGHTA and CDR2 FQGNSA. V was cut by 6 bases and J by 4 bases, with 12 bases left in between. The CDR3 covers 13 residues. Here the CDR3 reads CASSPDSFYGYTF. CDR3 coding DNA: TGTGCCAGCAGTCCAGACTCGTTCTATGGCTACACCTTC.

The chain joins TRBV2 to TRBJ2-1; perhaps TRBD2 as D (5 bases). Trimming shortened V by 8 bases and J by 3 bases, and 14 bases separated the two germline ends. Germline CDR1 and CDR2: SNHLY and FYNNEI. The CDR3 has 14 residues. The CDR3 DNA is TGTGCCAGCCGTAGCAACGGGGTCTACAATGAGCAGTTCTTC. This codes for CASRSNGVYNEQFF.

The chain uses TRBV5-1 and TRBJ2-5, with D possibly TRBD2 on 6 matching bases. Germline CDR1 reads SGHRS; CDR2 reads YFSETQ. The CDR3 is 13 amino acids. With 6 bases removed from V and 1 base from J, the gap between germline ends came to 10 bases. CDR3: CASMAGIQETQYF. The CDR3 nucleotides read TGCGCCAGCATGGCGGGGATCCAAGAGACCCAGTACTTC. Based on the CDR3 plus reference TRBV5-1 and TRBJ2-5, the full variable domain is KAGVTQTPRYLIKTRGQQVTLSCSPISGHRSVSWYQQTPGQGLQFLFEYFSETQRNKGNFPGRFSGRQFSNSRSEMNVSTLELGDSALYLCASMAGIQETQYFGPGTRLLVL.